The TCR beta chain described here comes from a study of breast tumors, draining lymph nodes, adjacent tissues. The CDR3 totals 17 residues. CDR1 and CDR2 from the germline V gene are SGHTA and FQGNSA. The ends were cut back, 5 bases at V and 0 bases at J, with 17 bases in the middle. TCRdb itself ran the multiplex PCR reads through MiXCR, one entry per CDR3 protein. The data show tens of thousands of distinct CDR3 sequences, roughly 40% seen once. The sequenced material came from breast tumor tissue. The chain has TRBV7-2 and TRBJ2-1; a weak D match, TRBD1 (5 bases). This TCR derives from a female donor with breast cancer. Some clones in this sample may be carry-over from other donors' samples. This CDR3 is CASSPPLRQSSYNEQFF. The CDR3, as DNA: TGTGCCAGCAGCCCTCCGCTGAGACAGAGCTCCTACAATGAGCAGTTCTTC.